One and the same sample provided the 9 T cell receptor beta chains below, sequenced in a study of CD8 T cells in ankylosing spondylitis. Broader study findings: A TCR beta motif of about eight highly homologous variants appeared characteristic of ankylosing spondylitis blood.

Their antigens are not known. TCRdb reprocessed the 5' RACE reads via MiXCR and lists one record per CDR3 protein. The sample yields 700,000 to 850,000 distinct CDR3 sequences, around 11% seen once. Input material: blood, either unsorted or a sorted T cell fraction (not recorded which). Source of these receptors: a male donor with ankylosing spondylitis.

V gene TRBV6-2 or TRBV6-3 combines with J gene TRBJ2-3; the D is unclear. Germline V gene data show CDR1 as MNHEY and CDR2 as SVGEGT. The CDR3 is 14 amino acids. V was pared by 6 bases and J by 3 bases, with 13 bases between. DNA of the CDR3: TGTGCCAGCAGCGCCCTAGTACCGACAGATACGCAGTATTTT. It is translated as CASSALVPTDTQYF.

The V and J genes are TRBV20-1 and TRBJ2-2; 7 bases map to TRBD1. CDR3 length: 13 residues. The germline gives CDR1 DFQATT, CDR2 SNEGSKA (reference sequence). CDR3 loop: CSADRIIGRELFF. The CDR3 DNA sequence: TGCAGCGCGGACAGGATCATTGGCCGGGAGCTGTTTTTT.

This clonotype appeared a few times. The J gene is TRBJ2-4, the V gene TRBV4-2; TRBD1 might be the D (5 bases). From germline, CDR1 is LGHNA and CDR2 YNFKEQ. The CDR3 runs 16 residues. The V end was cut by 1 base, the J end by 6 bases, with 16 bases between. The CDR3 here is CASSQVGSGMRNIQYF. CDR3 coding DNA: TGTGCCAGCAGCCAAGTAGGGTCAGGGATGAGAAACATTCAGTACTTC.

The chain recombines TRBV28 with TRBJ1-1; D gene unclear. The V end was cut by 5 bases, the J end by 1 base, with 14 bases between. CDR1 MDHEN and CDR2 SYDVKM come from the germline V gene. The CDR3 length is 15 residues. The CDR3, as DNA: TGTGCCAGCAGTCCACGGACCGTGGGGAACACTGAAGCTTTCTTT. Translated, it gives CASSPRTVGNTEAFF.

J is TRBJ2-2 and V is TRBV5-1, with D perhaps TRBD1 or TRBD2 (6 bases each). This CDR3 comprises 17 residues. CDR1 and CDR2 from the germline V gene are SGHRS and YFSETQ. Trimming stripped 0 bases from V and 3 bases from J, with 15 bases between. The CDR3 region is CASSLAGGGHDTGELFF. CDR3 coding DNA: TGCGCCAGCAGCTTGGCCGGTGGGGGGCACGACACCGGGGAGCTGTTTTTT.

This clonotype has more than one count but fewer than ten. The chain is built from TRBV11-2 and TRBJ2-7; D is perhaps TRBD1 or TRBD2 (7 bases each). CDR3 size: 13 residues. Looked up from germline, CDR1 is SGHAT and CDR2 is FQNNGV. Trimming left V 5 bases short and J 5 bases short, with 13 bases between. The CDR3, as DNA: TGTGCCAGCAGCCAGGGGGGGAGCGACGAGCAGTACTTC. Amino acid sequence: CASSQGGSDEQYF.

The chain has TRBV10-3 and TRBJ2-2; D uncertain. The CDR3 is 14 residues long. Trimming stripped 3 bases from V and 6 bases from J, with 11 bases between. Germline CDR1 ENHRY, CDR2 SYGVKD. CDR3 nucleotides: TGTGCCATCAGTGACTGGGAAGCCCCCGGGGAGCTGTTTTTT. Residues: CAISDWEAPGELFF.

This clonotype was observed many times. In nucleotides, the CDR3 is TGCAGCGTTGGAGGGAGGACAGATACGCAGTATTTT. It is translated as CSVGGRTDTQYF. V gene TRBV29-1 combines with J gene TRBJ2-3; D possibly corresponds to TRBD2 (6 bases). The CDR3 has 12 residues. Trimming took off 4 bases at V and 3 bases at J, with 8 bases between the two ends. The germline CDR1 and CDR2 sequences are SQVTM and ANQGSEA.

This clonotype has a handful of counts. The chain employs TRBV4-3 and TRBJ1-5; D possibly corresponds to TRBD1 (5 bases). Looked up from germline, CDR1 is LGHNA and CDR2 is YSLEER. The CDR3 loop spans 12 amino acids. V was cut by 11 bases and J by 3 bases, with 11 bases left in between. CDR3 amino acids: CACPGPNQPQHF. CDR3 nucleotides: TGCGCCTGCCCGGGACCCAATCAGCCCCAGCATTTT.